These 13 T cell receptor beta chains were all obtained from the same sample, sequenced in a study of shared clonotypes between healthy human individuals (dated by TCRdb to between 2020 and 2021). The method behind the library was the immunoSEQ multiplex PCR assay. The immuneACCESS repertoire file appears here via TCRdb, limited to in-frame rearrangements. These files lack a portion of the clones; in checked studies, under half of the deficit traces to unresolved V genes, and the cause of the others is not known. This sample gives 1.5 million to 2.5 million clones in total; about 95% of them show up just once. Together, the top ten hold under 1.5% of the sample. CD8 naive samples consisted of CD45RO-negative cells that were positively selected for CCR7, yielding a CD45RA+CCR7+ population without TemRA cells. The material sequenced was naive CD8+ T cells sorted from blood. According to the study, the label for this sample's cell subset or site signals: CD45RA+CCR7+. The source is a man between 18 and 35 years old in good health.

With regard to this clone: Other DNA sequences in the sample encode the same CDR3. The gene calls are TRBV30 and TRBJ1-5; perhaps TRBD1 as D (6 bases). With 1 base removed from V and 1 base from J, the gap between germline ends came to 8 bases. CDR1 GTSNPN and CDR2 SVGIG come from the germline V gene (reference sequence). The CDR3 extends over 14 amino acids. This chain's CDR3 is CAWSGGQSNQPQHF. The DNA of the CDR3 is TGTGCCTGGAGTGGTGGACAGAGCAATCAGCCCCAGCATTTT. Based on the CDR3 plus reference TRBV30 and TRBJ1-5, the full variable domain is SQTIHQWPATLVQPVGSPLSLECTVEGTSNPNLYWYRQAAGRGLQLLFYSVGIGQISSEVPQNLSASRPQDRQFILSSKKLLLSDSGFYLCAWSGGQSNQPQHFGDGTRLSIL.

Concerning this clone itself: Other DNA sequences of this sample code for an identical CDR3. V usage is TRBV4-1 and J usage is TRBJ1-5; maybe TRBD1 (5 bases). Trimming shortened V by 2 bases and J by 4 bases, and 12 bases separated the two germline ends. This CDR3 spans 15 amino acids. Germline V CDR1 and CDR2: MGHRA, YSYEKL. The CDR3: CASSQSGGGNQPQHF. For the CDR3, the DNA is TGCGCCAGCAGCCAATCAGGCGGGGGAAATCAGCCCCAGCATTTT.

The CDR3 DNA reads as TGTGCCAGCAGTTTCGGTCCAGGGGGGACGATTGGCTACACCTTC. Encoded protein: CASSFGPGGTIGYTF. The V and J genes are TRBV28 and TRBJ1-2; TRBD1 agrees at 7 bases. With 3 bases clipped from V and 7 bases from J, the junction kept 11 bases outside the gene matches. The CDR3 is made up of 15 amino acids. CDR1 is MDHEN and CDR2 is SYDVKM in the germline V gene.

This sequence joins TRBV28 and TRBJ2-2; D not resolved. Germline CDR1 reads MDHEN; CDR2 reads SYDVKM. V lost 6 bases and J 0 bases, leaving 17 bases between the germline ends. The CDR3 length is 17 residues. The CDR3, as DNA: TGTGCCAGCAGCTCCCTCGCAGAACGCGCGAACACCGGGGAGCTGTTTTTT. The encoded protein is CASSSLAERANTGELFF.

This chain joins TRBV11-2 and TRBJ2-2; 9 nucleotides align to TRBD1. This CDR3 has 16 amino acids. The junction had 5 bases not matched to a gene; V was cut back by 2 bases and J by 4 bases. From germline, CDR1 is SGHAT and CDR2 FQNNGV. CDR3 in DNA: TGTGCCAGCAGCTTATTCCCGACAGGGGGCACCGGGGAGCTGTTTTTT. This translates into CASSLFPTGGTGELFF. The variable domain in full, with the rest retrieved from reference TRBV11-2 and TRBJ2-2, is EAGVAQSPRYKIIEKRQSVAFWCNPISGHATLYWYQQILGQGPKLLIQFQNNGVVDDSQLPKDRFSAERLKGVDSTLKIQPAKLEDSAVYLCASSLFPTGGTGELFFGEGSRLTVL.

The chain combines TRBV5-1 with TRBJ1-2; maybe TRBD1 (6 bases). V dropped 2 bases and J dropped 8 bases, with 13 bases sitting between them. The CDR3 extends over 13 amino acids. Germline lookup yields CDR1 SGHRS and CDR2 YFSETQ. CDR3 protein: CASSFGTGWGYTF. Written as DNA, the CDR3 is TGCGCCAGCAGCTTCGGAACAGGGTGGGGCTACACCTTC.

The CDR3 sequence is CASSTSGFFYEQYF. DNA for the CDR3: TGTGCCAGCAGCACTAGCGGGTTCTTCTACGAGCAGTACTTC. The rearrangement uses TRBV7-9 and TRBJ2-7; the match to TRBD2 covers 9 bases. The CDR3 loop spans 14 amino acids. J gave up 3 bases and V 5 bases, and 5 bases lay outside the gene matches. Germline V CDR1 and CDR2: SEHNR, FQNEAQ (reference sequence).

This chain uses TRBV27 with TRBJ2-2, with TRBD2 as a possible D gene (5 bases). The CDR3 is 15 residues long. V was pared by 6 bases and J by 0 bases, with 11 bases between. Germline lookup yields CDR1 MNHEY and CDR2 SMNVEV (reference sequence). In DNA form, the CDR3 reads TGTGCCAGCAGACTCTGGACTTCGAACACCGGGGAGCTGTTTTTT. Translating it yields CASRLWTSNTGELFF.

The CDR3 nucleotides are TGTGCCAGCAGCGCCCACGGGGCGGAGAGCACAGATACGCAGTATTTT. Translation gives CASSAHGAESTDTQYF. The chain combines TRBV9 with TRBJ2-3, with D possibly called TRBD1 or TRBD2 (5 bases each). This CDR3 is 16 amino acids long. CDR1 is SGDLS, CDR2 YYNGEE, per germline. V was pared by 3 bases and J by 0 bases, with 14 bases between.

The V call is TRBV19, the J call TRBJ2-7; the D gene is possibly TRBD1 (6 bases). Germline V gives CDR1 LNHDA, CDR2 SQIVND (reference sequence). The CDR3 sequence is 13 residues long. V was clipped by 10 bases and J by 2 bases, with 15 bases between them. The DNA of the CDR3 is TGTGCCACCCGAGGACAGTTGCCCTACGAGCAGTACTTC. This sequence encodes CATRGQLPYEQYF.

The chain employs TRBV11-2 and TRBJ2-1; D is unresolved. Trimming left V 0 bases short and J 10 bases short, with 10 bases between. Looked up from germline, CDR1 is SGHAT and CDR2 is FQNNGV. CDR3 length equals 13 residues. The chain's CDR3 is CASSLDIRHEQFF. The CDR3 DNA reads TGTGCCAGCAGCTTAGATATAAGGCACGAGCAGTTCTTC.

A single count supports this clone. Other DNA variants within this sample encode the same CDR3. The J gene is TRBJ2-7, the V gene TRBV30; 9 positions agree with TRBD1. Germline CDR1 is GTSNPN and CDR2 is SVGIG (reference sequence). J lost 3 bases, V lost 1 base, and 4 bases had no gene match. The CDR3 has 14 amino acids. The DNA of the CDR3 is TGTGCCTGGAGTGACCGGGACAGGGTCTACGAGCAGTACTTC. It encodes CAWSDRDRVYEQYF.

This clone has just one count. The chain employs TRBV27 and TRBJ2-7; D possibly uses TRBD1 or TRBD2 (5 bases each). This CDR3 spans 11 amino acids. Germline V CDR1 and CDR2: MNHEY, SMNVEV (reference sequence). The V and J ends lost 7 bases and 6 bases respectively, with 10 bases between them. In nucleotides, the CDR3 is TGTGCCAGCATGACGGGGACCGAGCAGTACTTC. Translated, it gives CASMTGTEQYF.